The 19 T cell receptor beta chains presented below share a single source sample, sequenced in a study of shared clonotypes between healthy human individuals. CD45RO negativity and positive selection for CCR7 defined naive CD8 cells, a population that excluded terminally differentiated effector memory CD45RA+ cells. Sequenced by immunoSEQ multiplex PCR; TCRdb stores in-frame clones only, minus some. The sample has around 2,000,000 clones; about 95% are singletons. The material sequenced was naive CD8+ T cells sorted from blood. The receptors were gathered from a man aged 18 to 29 in good health.

Of note for this clone: This CDR3 is also generated by other DNA sequences in the sample. The rearrangement uses TRBV5-4 and TRBJ2-3; 9 nucleotides align to TRBD2. This CDR3 region has 16 residues. J gave up 1 base and V 2 bases, and 5 bases lay outside the gene matches. Per germline, CDR1 SGHNT and CDR2 YYREEE (reference sequence). The CDR3 DNA sequence: TGTGCCAGCAGCTTTCTGGTAGCGGGGGGCACAGATACGCAGTATTTT. The encoded protein is CASSFLVAGGTDTQYF.

This sequence joins TRBV4-1 and TRBJ2-3; TRBD1 might be the D (6 bases). V gave up 5 bases and J gave up 6 bases, with 12 bases separating them. This CDR3 is built from 13 residues. Germline V gene data show CDR1 as MGHRA and CDR2 as YSYEKL. CDR3 bases: TGCGCCAGCAGCGCCCCAGGGGTGGATACGCAGTATTTT. Translating gives CASSAPGVDTQYF.

Of note for this clone: Other DNA sequences in this specimen translate into the identical CDR3. The V gene is TRBV6-5, the J gene TRBJ2-5, with D possibly TRBD2 on 7 matching bases. This CDR3 has 13 amino acids. Trimming pared 6 bases from V and 5 bases from J, leaving 13 bases between. The germline V gene encodes CDR1 MNHEY and CDR2 SVGAGI. Here the CDR3 reads CASSPGGPETQYF. The CDR3 nucleotides read TGTGCCAGCAGCCCCGGGGGGCCTGAGACCCAGTACTTC.

The chain has TRBV25-1 and TRBJ2-7, with D tentatively TRBD1 or TRBD2 (6 bases each). The CDR3 runs to 14 residues. Germline V gene sequence: CDR1 MGHDK, CDR2 SYGVNS. V was shortened by 4 bases and J by 5 bases, with 15 bases between the two germline ends. This chain's CDR3 is CASSGGAPGNEQYF. CDR3 in DNA: TGTGCCAGCAGTGGGGGGGCGCCGGGGAACGAGCAGTACTTC.

V and J are TRBV27 and TRBJ2-7; D gene ambiguous. The CDR3 extends over 15 amino acids. The germline CDR1 and CDR2 sequences are MNHEY and SMNVEV (reference sequence). Trimming stripped 7 bases from V and 2 bases from J, with 18 bases between. CDR3 region: CASTALPRRAYEQYF. The CDR3 DNA reads as TGTGCCAGCACCGCTCTCCCCAGACGAGCCTACGAGCAGTACTTC.

CDR3 coding DNA: TGCGCCAGCAGCTCCTTGACTCGTTGGGGCGGATACACAGATACGCAGTATTTT. Residues: CASSSLTRWGGYTDTQYF. The chain carries TRBV5-1 and TRBJ2-3, with TRBD1 as a possible D gene (5 bases). Germline CDR1 is SGHRS and CDR2 is YFSETQ. The V end lost 3 bases, the J end lost 2 bases, and 22 bases lay between the germline ends. The CDR3 has 18 residues.

The chain carries TRBV13 and TRBJ2-1; TRBD2 aligns across 9 bases. V was clipped by 2 bases and J by 6 bases; unmatched bases: 8. This CDR3 contains 16 residues. In germline, CDR1 is PRHDT, CDR2 FYEKMQ (reference sequence). The CDR3 loop is CASSLSGGRVGNEQFF. The CDR3 nucleotides are TGTGCCAGCAGCTTATCTGGCGGGAGGGTGGGCAATGAGCAGTTCTTC. Full variable domain (outside the CDR3, taken from reference TRBV13 and TRBJ2-1): AAGVIQSPRHLIKEKRETATLKCYPIPRHDTVYWYQQGPGQDPQFLISFYEKMQSDKGSIPDRFSAQQFSDYHSELNMSSLELGDSALYFCASSLSGGRVGNEQFFGPGTRLTVL.

This clone appeared a single time. The CDR3 DNA reads TGTGCCTTAGACAGGGTCGAGGCCGAAAAACTGTTTTTT. This encodes CALDRVEAEKLFF. The V and J genes are TRBV30 and TRBJ1-4; TRBD1 agrees at 7 bases. The CDR3 sequence is 13 residues long. Germline V gene sequence: CDR1 GTSNPN, CDR2 SVGIG (reference sequence). The V gene end was trimmed by 7 bases and the J gene end by 8 bases; junction bases not matched to a gene: 10.

This clone showed up just once. This chain joins TRBV19 and TRBJ1-2, with D uncertain. Trimming removed 2 bases from V and 1 base from J, with 8 bases in between. CDR3 length: 14 residues. Germline V gives CDR1 LNHDA, CDR2 SQIVND (reference sequence). The CDR3 spells CASSISAGNYGYTF. The CDR3 DNA reads as TGTGCCAGTAGTATATCGGCCGGTAACTATGGCTACACCTTC.

The V gene is TRBV2, the J gene TRBJ1-3, with a weak D call TRBD1 (6 bases). The germline CDR1 and CDR2 sequences are SNHLY and FYNNEI. CDR3 length: 13 amino acids. Trimming removed 7 bases at V and 1 base at J, with 8 bases between. The CDR3 reads CASIQGSGNTIYF. CDR3 coding DNA: TGTGCCAGCATACAGGGATCTGGAAACACCATATATTTT.

As to this clone: Different DNA sequences within this sample yield the same CDR3. The CDR3, as DNA: TGTGCCAGCAGCTTGGCCGGGGGCTCCTACGAGCAGTACTTC. Translating it yields CASSLAGGSYEQYF. The chain carries TRBV5-4 and TRBJ2-7; D perhaps matches TRBD2 (6 bases). Germline CDR1 and CDR2: SGHNT and YYREEE (reference sequence). Trimming cost V 0 bases and J 0 bases, with 7 bases left between them. The CDR3 runs 14 residues.

The chain is built from TRBV13 and TRBJ2-7; maybe TRBD2 (6 bases). This CDR3 has 15 residues. With 4 bases removed from V and 6 bases from J, the gap between germline ends came to 19 bases. CDR1 PRHDT and CDR2 FYEKMQ come from the germline V gene (reference sequence). The CDR3 spells CASSSADSGGLEQYF. The CDR3 DNA reads as TGTGCCAGCAGCTCTGCGGACTCCGGAGGGCTCGAGCAGTACTTC.

The rearrangement uses TRBV4-1 and TRBJ2-7; D is perhaps TRBD2 (6 bases). Germline CDR1 MGHRA, CDR2 YSYEKL. Trimming took off 5 bases at V and 0 bases at J, with 14 bases between the two ends. CDR3 length equals 15 residues. In DNA form, the CDR3 reads TGCGCCAGCAGCTTCAGCGGGCTGAGCTCCTACGAGCAGTACTTC. This codes for CASSFSGLSSYEQYF.

V and J are TRBV5-1 and TRBJ1-1; tentatively, D is TRBD1 (6 bases). CDR1 SGHRS and CDR2 YFSETQ come from the germline V gene. The CDR3 consists of 15 residues. V was trimmed by 5 bases and J by 4 bases, leaving 18 bases between them. The CDR3 here is CASRHTGITGTEAFF. The CDR3 bases are TGCGCCAGCAGACATACAGGGATAACGGGCACTGAAGCTTTCTTT.

A remark on this clone: Within the sample, other DNA sequences also encode this same CDR3. The rearrangement joins TRBV9 to TRBJ1-2; D not certain. Per the germline V gene, CDR1 is SGDLS and CDR2 is YYNGEE. Trimming shortened V by 2 bases and J by 1 base, and 6 bases separated the two germline ends. The CDR3 has 13 residues. In DNA, the CDR3 is TGTGCCAGCAGCGTTACAGATAACTATGGCTACACCTTC. Protein product: CASSVTDNYGYTF.

V usage is TRBV4-1 and J usage is TRBJ1-1, with D possibly matching TRBD1 (5 bases). Germline V gives CDR1 MGHRA, CDR2 YSYEKL. CDR3 length: 14 amino acids. V lost 2 bases and J 3 bases, leaving 10 bases between the germline ends. The CDR3 sequence is CASSQRLGDTEAFF. The CDR3 region has the DNA TGCGCCAGCAGCCAACGACTGGGGGACACTGAAGCTTTCTTT.

The chain is built from TRBV14 and TRBJ1-4, with D hard to call. CDR1 SGHDN and CDR2 FVKESK come from the germline V gene. V was cut by 4 bases and J by 0 bases, with 9 bases left in between. The CDR3 covers 15 residues. The CDR3 DNA reads TGTGCCAGCAGCCCAAACAGTGCAACTAATGAAAAACTGTTTTTT. Translated: CASSPNSATNEKLFF.

This chain joins TRBV30 and TRBJ2-2; D is ambiguous. The CDR3 spans 12 residues. The germline V and J ends were trimmed by 1 base and 7 bases, with 7 bases remaining between them. CDR1 is GTSNPN, CDR2 SVGIG, per germline (reference sequence). CDR3 loop: CAWSEEGGELFF. CDR3 sequence (DNA): TGTGCCTGGAGTGAAGAAGGCGGGGAGCTGTTTTTT.

J is TRBJ2-2 and V is TRBV5-6, with TRBD1 as a possible D gene (6 bases). In germline, CDR1 is SGHDT, CDR2 YYEEEE. V lost 4 bases and J lost 7, with 14 bases in between. There are 14 residues in the CDR3. The CDR3, as DNA: TGTGCCAGCAGCCCGACAGGCCCATTCGGGGAGCTGTTTTTT. Protein product: CASSPTGPFGELFF. Variable domain in full (rest from reference TRBV5-6 and TRBJ2-2): DAGVTQSPTHLIKTRGQQVTLRCSPKSGHDTVSWYQQALGQGPQFIFQYYEEEERQRGNFPDRFSGHQFPNYSSELNVNALLLGDSALYLCASSPTGPFGELFFGEGSRLTVL.